This T cell receptor beta chain derives from a study of blood T cell repertoires in COVID-19. Study background: Italy, Spain and the United States were the sources of the convalescent and acute COVID-19 samples. In each case, the material was cDNA or gDNA derived from T cells, B-cell-depleted T cells, or PBMCs.

The CDR3 runs 12 residues. The germline V gene encodes CDR1 LNHDA and CDR2 SQIVND (reference sequence). V was trimmed by 7 bases and J by 2 bases, leaving 8 bases between them. Sequenced by immunoSEQ multiplex PCR; TCRdb stores in-frame clones only, minus some. The profile shows around 70,000 clones, approximately 91% of them singletons. This clonotype was obtained from a human donor in a cohort sampled during active COVID-19. The chain combines TRBV19 with TRBJ1-2; D is unresolved. Sample: peripheral blood. The CDR3 bases are TGTGCCAGTATGGGCCGAAACTATGGCTACACCTTC. This encodes CASMGRNYGYTF.